A selection of T cell receptor beta chains follows, all from one sample in a study of shared clonotypes between healthy human individuals. Produced via immunoSEQ multiplex PCR; TCRdb's table is partial and in-frame only. The table includes more than 550,000 clones, 90% to 95% detected once. The sequencing sample was made of naive CD8+ T cells sorted from blood. The origin of the receptors is a young man in good health. CDR3s include the opening cysteine and the closing phenylalanine or tryptophan. The order of the fields is D gene, J gene, V gene, clone size, CDR3 protein, CDR3 DNA. A D gene is named only where the DNA matches it firmly. Clone size is not always given. Where it is, it says once, few, many or a class for expanded clones.

d_gene: NA
j_gene: TRBJ2-1
v_gene: TRBV9
abundance: NA
CDR3aa: CASSRGPSYNEQFF
CDR3nt: TGTGCCAGCAGCCGAGGGCCATCCTACAATGAGCAGTTCTTC

d_gene: NA
j_gene: TRBJ2-7
v_gene: TRBV4-1
abundance: NA
CDR3aa: CASSQDGGSTGVFSYEQYF
CDR3nt: TGCGCCAGCAGCCAAGATGGGGGTAGCACGGGAGTGTTCTCCTACGAGCAGTACTTC

d_gene: NA
j_gene: TRBJ2-2
v_gene: TRBV5-1
abundance: NA
CDR3aa: CASRETPPNTGELFF
CDR3nt: TGCGCCAGCAGGGAGACTCCACCGAACACCGGGGAGCTGTTTTTT

d_gene: NA
j_gene: TRBJ2-3
v_gene: TRBV2
abundance: NA
CDR3aa: CASRASTDTQYF
CDR3nt: TGTGCCAGCAGGGCTAGCACAGATACGCAGTATTTT

d_gene: TRBD1
j_gene: TRBJ2-1
v_gene: TRBV7-9
abundance: NA
CDR3aa: CASRKGGYEQFF
CDR3nt: TGTGCCAGCCGCAAAGGGGGCTATGAGCAGTTCTTC

d_gene: TRBD1
j_gene: TRBJ2-7
v_gene: TRBV7-6
abundance: NA
CDR3aa: CASSPRTGQGNYEQYF
CDR3nt: TGTGCCAGCAGCCCCAGAACGGGACAGGGGAACTACGAGCAGTACTTC

d_gene: NA
j_gene: TRBJ2-7
v_gene: TRBV6-1
abundance: NA
CDR3aa: CASSEIGLVYEQYF
CDR3nt: TGTGCCAGCAGTGAAATTGGCCTGGTCTACGAGCAGTACTTC

d_gene: TRBD2
j_gene: TRBJ2-7
v_gene: TRBV6-6
abundance: NA
CDR3aa: CASSYSLEGGPGEQYF
CDR3nt: TGTGCCAGCAGTTACTCCCTGGAGGGAGGGCCGGGGGAGCAGTACTTC

d_gene: TRBD1
j_gene: TRBJ2-3
v_gene: TRBV30
abundance: once
CDR3aa: CAWSVSGGDTQYF
CDR3nt: TGTGCCTGGAGTGTATCAGGGGGAGATACGCAGTATTTT

d_gene: TRBD2
j_gene: TRBJ2-1
v_gene: TRBV29-1
abundance: NA
CDR3aa: CSVEDPSGRATFF
CDR3nt: TGCAGCGTTGAAGATCCTAGCGGGAGGGCCACGTTCTTC

d_gene: NA
j_gene: TRBJ1-1
v_gene: TRBV5-5
abundance: NA
CDR3aa: CASRGEDSTVGAFF
CDR3nt: TGTGCCAGCAGAGGGGAGGACAGTACTGTTGGAGCTTTCTTT

d_gene: TRBD1
j_gene: TRBJ1-2
v_gene: TRBV28
abundance: few
CDR3aa: CASSSRQGQYGYTF
CDR3nt: TGTGCCAGCAGTTCAAGACAGGGCCAATATGGCTACACCTTC

d_gene: NA
j_gene: TRBJ1-2
v_gene: TRBV30
abundance: once
CDR3aa: CAWSAPGATTGYTF
CDR3nt: TGTGCCTGGAGCGCCCCGGGGGCGACGACAGGCTACACCTTC

d_gene: NA
j_gene: TRBJ2-2
v_gene: TRBV28
abundance: NA
CDR3aa: CASSFWQGANTGELFF
CDR3nt: TGTGCCAGCAGTTTCTGGCAGGGAGCGAACACCGGGGAGCTGTTTTTT

d_gene: NA
j_gene: TRBJ2-5
v_gene: TRBV7-9
abundance: once
CDR3aa: CASSFPAVETQYF
CDR3nt: TGTGCCAGCAGCTTCCCCGCCGTGGAGACCCAGTACTTC

d_gene: NA
j_gene: TRBJ2-3
v_gene: TRBV14
abundance: NA
CDR3aa: CASSHAPGQNFQHLVTDTQYF
CDR3nt: TGTGCCAGCAGCCACGCTCCGGGACAAAACTTCCAGCACCTTGTCACAGATACGCAGTATTTT

d_gene: TRBD2
j_gene: TRBJ2-7
v_gene: TRBV11-2
abundance: NA
CDR3aa: CASSLELAGGSGEQYF
CDR3nt: TGTGCCAGCAGCCTTGAGCTAGCGGGCGGTTCAGGAGAGCAGTACTTC

d_gene: TRBD1
j_gene: TRBJ1-3
v_gene: TRBV4-1
abundance: NA
CDR3aa: CASSLDRGTGGNTIYF
CDR3nt: TGCGCCAGCAGCCTTGACAGGGGAACGGGTGGAAACACCATATATTTT

d_gene: NA
j_gene: TRBJ2-2
v_gene: TRBV6-4
abundance: NA
CDR3aa: CASSDSTNTGELFF
CDR3nt: TGTGCCAGCAGTGACTCGACGAACACCGGGGAGCTGTTTTTT

d_gene: TRBD2
j_gene: TRBJ2-5
v_gene: TRBV10-3
abundance: once
CDR3aa: CAISESAAGETQYF
CDR3nt: TGTGCCATCAGTGAGTCTGCAGCGGGGGAGACCCAGTACTTC

d_gene: NA
j_gene: TRBJ2-1
v_gene: TRBV6-5
abundance: NA
CDR3aa: CASRAYHVDNEQFF
CDR3nt: TGTGCCAGCAGGGCCTATCACGTCGACAATGAGCAGTTCTTC

d_gene: NA
j_gene: TRBJ2-7
v_gene: TRBV5-1
abundance: NA
CDR3aa: CASSRSGTRNEQYF
CDR3nt: TGCGCCAGCAGCAGATCCGGGACGAGAAACGAGCAGTACTTC

d_gene: NA
j_gene: TRBJ1-1
v_gene: TRBV15
abundance: NA
CDR3aa: CATSTARDAEAFF
CDR3nt: TGTGCCACCAGCACCGCCCGGGATGCTGAAGCTTTCTTT

d_gene: NA
j_gene: TRBJ1-4
v_gene: TRBV18
abundance: NA
CDR3aa: CASSPPFGETNEKLFF
CDR3nt: TGTGCCAGCTCACCGCCGTTTGGGGAAACTAATGAAAAACTGTTTTTT

d_gene: NA
j_gene: TRBJ1-5
v_gene: TRBV18
abundance: NA
CDR3aa: CASSPPDGRNQPQHF
CDR3nt: TGTGCCAGCTCACCACCTGACGGACGCAATCAGCCCCAGCATTTT

d_gene: NA
j_gene: TRBJ2-7
v_gene: TRBV10-1
abundance: NA
CDR3aa: CASSEPAGDRYF
CDR3nt: TGCGCCAGCAGTGAGCCGGCAGGGGATCGGTACTTC

d_gene: NA
j_gene: TRBJ1-1
v_gene: TRBV27
abundance: once
CDR3aa: CASRSLAGSNTEAFF
CDR3nt: TGTGCCAGCCGAAGTCTGGCAGGGTCGAACACTGAAGCTTTCTTT

d_gene: NA
j_gene: TRBJ2-7
v_gene: TRBV9
abundance: NA
CDR3aa: CASSVFGGEYEQYF
CDR3nt: TGTGCCAGCAGCGTATTTGGGGGAGAATACGAGCAGTACTTC

d_gene: TRBD2
j_gene: TRBJ2-7
v_gene: TRBV19
abundance: NA
CDR3aa: CASTAGGPGYEQYF
CDR3nt: TGTGCCAGTACCGCGGGAGGGCCTGGGTACGAGCAGTACTTC

d_gene: NA
j_gene: TRBJ2-1
v_gene: TRBV19
abundance: once
CDR3aa: CASRWGPYNEQFF
CDR3nt: TGTGCCAGTCGCTGGGGGCCATACAATGAGCAGTTCTTC

d_gene: TRBD2
j_gene: TRBJ2-7
v_gene: TRBV7-9
abundance: NA
CDR3aa: CASSTLADSSYEQYF
CDR3nt: TGTGCCAGCAGCACGCTAGCGGACTCCTCCTACGAGCAGTACTTC

d_gene: NA
j_gene: TRBJ2-1
v_gene: TRBV7-3
abundance: NA
CDR3aa: CASSLTRQIYNEQFF
CDR3nt: TGTGCCAGCAGCTTAACCCGCCAGATCTACAATGAGCAGTTCTTC

d_gene: TRBD1
j_gene: TRBJ2-3
v_gene: TRBV7-9
abundance: NA
CDR3aa: CASSLRTGDGTDTQYF
CDR3nt: TGTGCCAGCAGCTTAAGAACAGGGGACGGCACAGATACGCAGTATTTT

d_gene: NA
j_gene: TRBJ2-2
v_gene: TRBV28
abundance: NA
CDR3aa: CASSWGQGSGELFF
CDR3nt: TGTGCCAGCAGTTGGGGCCAGGGTTCCGGGGAGCTGTTTTTT

d_gene: NA
j_gene: TRBJ2-1
v_gene: TRBV12-5
abundance: NA
CDR3aa: CASGLARNEQFF
CDR3nt: TGTGCTAGTGGTTTGGCCCGAAATGAGCAGTTCTTC

d_gene: TRBD2
j_gene: TRBJ2-1
v_gene: TRBV7-8
abundance: NA
CDR3aa: CASTLEGLEQFF
CDR3nt: TGTGCCAGCACCCTCGAGGGACTAGAGCAGTTCTTC

d_gene: NA
j_gene: TRBJ1-2
v_gene: TRBV15
abundance: NA
CDR3aa: CATRAGTEYGYTF
CDR3nt: TGTGCCACCAGGGCCGGGACCGAGTATGGCTACACCTTC

d_gene: NA
j_gene: TRBJ2-1
v_gene: TRBV7-6
abundance: NA
CDR3aa: CASSHRGDGNNEQFF
CDR3nt: TGTGCCAGCAGCCACCGCGGTGACGGGAACAATGAGCAGTTCTTC

d_gene: NA
j_gene: TRBJ2-1
v_gene: TRBV28
abundance: NA
CDR3aa: CASSTNNRGGQFF
CDR3nt: TGTGCCAGCAGCACCAACAACAGGGGGGGACAGTTCTTC

d_gene: NA
j_gene: TRBJ2-7
v_gene: TRBV27
abundance: NA
CDR3aa: CASSLDSLQHYEQYF
CDR3nt: TGTGCCAGCAGTTTAGACAGTCTACAGCATTACGAGCAGTACTTC